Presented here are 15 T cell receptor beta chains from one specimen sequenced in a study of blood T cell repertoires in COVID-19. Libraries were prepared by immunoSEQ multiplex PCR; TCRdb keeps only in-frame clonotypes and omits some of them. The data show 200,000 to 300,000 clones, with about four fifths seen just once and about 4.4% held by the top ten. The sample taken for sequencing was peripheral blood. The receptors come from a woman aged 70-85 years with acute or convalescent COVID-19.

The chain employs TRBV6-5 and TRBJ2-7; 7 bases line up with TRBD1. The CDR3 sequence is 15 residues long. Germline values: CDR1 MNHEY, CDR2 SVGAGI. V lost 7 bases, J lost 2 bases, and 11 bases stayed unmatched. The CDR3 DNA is TGTGCCAGCACCCCCCGGACAGGACCCCCCTACGAGCAGTACTTC. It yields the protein CASTPRTGPPYEQYF.

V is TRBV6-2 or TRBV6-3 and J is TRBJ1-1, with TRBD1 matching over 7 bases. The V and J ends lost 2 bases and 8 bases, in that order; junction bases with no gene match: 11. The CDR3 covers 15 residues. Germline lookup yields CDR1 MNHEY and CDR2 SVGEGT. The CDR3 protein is CASSYGQGGQIEAFF. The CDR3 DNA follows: TGTGCCAGCAGTTACGGGCAGGGGGGCCAGATCGAAGCTTTCTTT.

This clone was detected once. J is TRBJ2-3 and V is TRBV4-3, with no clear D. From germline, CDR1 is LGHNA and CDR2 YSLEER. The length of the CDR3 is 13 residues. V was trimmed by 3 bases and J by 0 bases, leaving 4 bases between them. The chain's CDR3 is CASSQTSTDTQYF. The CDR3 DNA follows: TGCGCCAGCAGCCAGACTAGCACAGATACGCAGTATTTT.

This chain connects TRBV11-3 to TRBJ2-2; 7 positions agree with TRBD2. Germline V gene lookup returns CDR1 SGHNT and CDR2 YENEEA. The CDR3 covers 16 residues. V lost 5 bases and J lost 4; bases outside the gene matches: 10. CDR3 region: CASSPRGGGGTGELFF. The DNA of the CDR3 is TGTGCCAGCAGCCCAAGGGGCGGGGGAGGCACCGGGGAGCTGTTTTTT.

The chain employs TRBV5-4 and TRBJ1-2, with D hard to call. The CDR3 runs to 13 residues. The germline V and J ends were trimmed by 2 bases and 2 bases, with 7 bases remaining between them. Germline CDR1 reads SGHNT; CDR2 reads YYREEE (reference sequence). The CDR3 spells CASSFGGNYGYTF. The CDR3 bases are TGTGCCAGCAGCTTTGGAGGGAACTATGGCTACACCTTC.

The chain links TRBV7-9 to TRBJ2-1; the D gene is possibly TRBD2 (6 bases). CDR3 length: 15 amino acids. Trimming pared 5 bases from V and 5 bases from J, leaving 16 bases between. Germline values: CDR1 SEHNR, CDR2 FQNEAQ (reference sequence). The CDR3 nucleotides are TGTGCCAGCAGCCCGCGGGGTATAAGGGACAATGAGCAGTTCTTC. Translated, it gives CASSPRGIRDNEQFF. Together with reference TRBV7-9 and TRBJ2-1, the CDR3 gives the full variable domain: DTGVSQNPRHKITKRGQNVTFRCDPISEHNRLYWYRQTLGQGPEFLTYFQNEAQLEKSRLLSDRFSAERPKGSFSTLEIQRTEQGDSAMYLCASSPRGIRDNEQFFGPGTRLTVL.

CDR3 loop: CASSPGSGYEQYF. DNA of the CDR3: TGCGCCAGCAGCCCAGGGTCGGGCTACGAGCAGTACTTC. The gene calls are TRBV5-1 and TRBJ2-7; possibly TRBD1 for D (5 bases). Trimming pared 4 bases from V and 3 bases from J, leaving 11 bases between. CDR3 length: 13 amino acids. CDR1 SGHRS and CDR2 YFSETQ come from the germline V gene.

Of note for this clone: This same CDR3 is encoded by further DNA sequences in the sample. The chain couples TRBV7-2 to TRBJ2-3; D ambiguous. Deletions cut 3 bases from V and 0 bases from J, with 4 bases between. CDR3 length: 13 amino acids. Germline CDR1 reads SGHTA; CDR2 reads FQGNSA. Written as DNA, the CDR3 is TGTGCCAGCAGCTTCCAAAGCACAGATACGCAGTATTTT. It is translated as CASSFQSTDTQYF.

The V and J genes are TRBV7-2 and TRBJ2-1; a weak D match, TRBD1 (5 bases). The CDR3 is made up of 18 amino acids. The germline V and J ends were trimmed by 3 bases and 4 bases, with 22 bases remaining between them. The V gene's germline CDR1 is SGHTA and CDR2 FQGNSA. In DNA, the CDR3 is TGTGCCAGCAGCTTTCAGTTACCGGCGACAGTTTTTTACAATGAGCAGTTCTTC. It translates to CASSFQLPATVFYNEQFF.

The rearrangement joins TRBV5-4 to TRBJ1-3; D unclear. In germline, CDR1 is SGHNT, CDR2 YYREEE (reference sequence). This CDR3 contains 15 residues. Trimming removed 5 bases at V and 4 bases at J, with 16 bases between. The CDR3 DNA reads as TGTGCCAGCAGAATTGATCCCCGAGCGGGAAACACCATATATTTT. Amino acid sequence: CASRIDPRAGNTIYF.

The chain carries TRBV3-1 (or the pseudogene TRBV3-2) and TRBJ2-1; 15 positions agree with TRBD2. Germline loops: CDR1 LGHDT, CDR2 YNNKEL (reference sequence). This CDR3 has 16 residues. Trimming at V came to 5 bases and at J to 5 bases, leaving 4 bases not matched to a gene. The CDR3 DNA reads TGTGCCAGCAGCAAAGGACTAGCGGGGGGGCACAATGAGCAGTTCTTC. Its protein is CASSKGLAGGHNEQFF.

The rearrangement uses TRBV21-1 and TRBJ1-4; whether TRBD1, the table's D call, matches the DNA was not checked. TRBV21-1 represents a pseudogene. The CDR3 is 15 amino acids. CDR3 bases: TGTGCCAGCAGCGGACAGGGCCTGTCTAATGAAAAACTGTTTTTT. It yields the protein CASSGQGLSNEKLFF.

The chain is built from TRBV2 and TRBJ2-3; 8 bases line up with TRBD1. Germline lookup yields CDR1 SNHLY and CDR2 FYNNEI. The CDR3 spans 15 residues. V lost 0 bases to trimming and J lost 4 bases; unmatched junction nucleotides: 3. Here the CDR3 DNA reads TGTGCCAGCAGTGAAGCTAACAGGGGGGCAGATACGCAGTATTTT. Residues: CASSEANRGADTQYF. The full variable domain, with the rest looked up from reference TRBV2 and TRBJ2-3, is EPEVTQTPSHQVTQMGQEVILRCVPISNHLYFYWYRQILGQKVEFLVSFYNNEISEKSEIFDDQFSVERPDGSNFTLKIRSTKLEDSAMYFCASSEANRGADTQYFGPGTRLTVL.

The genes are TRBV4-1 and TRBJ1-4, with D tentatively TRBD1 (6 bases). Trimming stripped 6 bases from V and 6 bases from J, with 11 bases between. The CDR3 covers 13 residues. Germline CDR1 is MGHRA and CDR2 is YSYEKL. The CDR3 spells CASSRTDYEKLFF. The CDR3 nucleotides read TGCGCCAGCAGTCGGACAGATTATGAAAAACTGTTTTTT.

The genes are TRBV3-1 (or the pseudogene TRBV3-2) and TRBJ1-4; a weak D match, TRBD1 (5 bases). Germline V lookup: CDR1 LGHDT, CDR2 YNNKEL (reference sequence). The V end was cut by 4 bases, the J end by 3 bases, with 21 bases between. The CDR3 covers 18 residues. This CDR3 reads CASSPPPGNREPNEKLFF. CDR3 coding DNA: TGTGCCAGCAGCCCCCCCCCAGGGAATAGGGAACCTAATGAAAAACTGTTTTTT.